These 27 T cell receptor beta chains were all obtained from the same sample, sequenced in a study of T cells in tuberculosis. Thawed, overnight-rested PBMC were stained with GMM-loaded CD1B tetramer, viability dye and anti-CD3, then sorted. The lipid loaded on the CD1B tetramers was C32 glucose monomycolate from Rhodococcus equi. Some clones are missing from TCRdb's copy, which holds only in-frame ones; the method was immunoSEQ multiplex PCR. The sample consists of approximately 59,000 clones, around 90% of them appearing once. Sequenced: CD1b-GMM tetramer-negative cells sorted from PBMCs. The receptor source for this set is an adult woman with latent tuberculosis.

The J gene is TRBJ1-1, the V gene TRBV5-1; TRBD1 aligns across 9 bases. This CDR3 is built from 14 residues. V lost 4 bases to trimming and J lost 5 bases; unmatched junction nucleotides: 6. Germline V lookup: CDR1 SGHRS, CDR2 YFSETQ. The DNA for the CDR3 is TGCGCCAGCAGCCCGGGACAGGGACCAACTGAAGCTTTCTTT. This encodes CASSPGQGPTEAFF.

The V call is TRBV7-2, the J call TRBJ1-2; D is unresolved. With 0 bases removed from V and 4 bases from J, the gap between germline ends came to 9 bases. CDR1 is SGHTA and CDR2 is FQGNSA in the germline V gene. The CDR3 totals 14 residues. CDR3 nucleotide sequence: TGTGCCAGCAGCTTAGCTGAGGGCGGCTATGGCTACACCTTC. Protein sequence: CASSLAEGGYGYTF. Together with reference TRBV7-2 and TRBJ1-2, the CDR3 gives the full variable domain: GAGVSQSPSNKVTEKGKDVELRCDPISGHTALYWYRQSLGQGLEFLIYFQGNSAPDKSGLPSDRFSAERTGGSVSTLTIQRTQQEDSAVYLCASSLAEGGYGYTFGSGTRLTVV.

The rearrangement uses TRBV5-6 and TRBJ1-3, with 7 bases aligning to TRBD1. V gave up 4 bases and J gave up 0 bases; unmatched junction bases: 4. In germline, CDR1 is SGHDT, CDR2 YYEEEE. This CDR3 comprises 15 residues. CDR3 in DNA: TGTGCCAGCAGCCAGGACAGGATCTCTGGAAACACCATATATTTT. This codes for CASSQDRISGNTIYF.

This rearrangement joins TRBV5-4 to TRBJ1-3; D gene unclear. Looked up from germline, CDR1 is SGHNT and CDR2 is YYREEE (reference sequence). This CDR3 is built from 17 residues. The ends were cut back, 4 bases at V and 0 bases at J, with 17 bases in the middle. The CDR3 spells CASSASAALSSGNTIYF. CDR3 nucleotides: TGTGCCAGCAGCGCGTCAGCGGCACTGAGCTCTGGAAACACCATATATTTT.

In DNA form, the CDR3 reads TGTGCCAGCAGTTTAGCGGGGGGAATCACCGGGGAGCTGTTTTTT. This gives the protein CASSLAGGITGELFF. The V gene is TRBV28, the J gene TRBJ2-2, with 8 bases fitting TRBD2. The CDR3 loop spans 15 amino acids. V gave up 2 bases and J gave up 4 bases; unmatched junction bases: 3. Per germline, CDR1 MDHEN and CDR2 SYDVKM. The full variable domain, completed using reference TRBV28 and TRBJ2-2, is DVKVTQSSRYLVKRTGEKVFLECVQDMDHENMFWYRQDPGLGLRLIYFSYDVKMKEKGDIPEGYSVSREKKERFSLILESASTNQTSMYLCASSLAGGITGELFFGEGSRLTVL.

The rearrangement uses TRBV5-1 and TRBJ2-5; TRBD1 matches at 9 bases. Germline CDR1 reads SGHRS; CDR2 reads YFSETQ. J lost 5 bases, V lost 2 bases, and 7 bases had no gene match. The CDR3 contains 15 residues. CDR3 sequence: CASSLIQGAGETQYF. DNA of the CDR3: TGCGCCAGCAGCTTAATACAGGGGGCAGGGGAGACCCAGTACTTC.

CDR3 DNA sequence: TGTGCCACCCTTGGGACAGGAACCTACGAGCAGTACTTC. Amino acid sequence: CATLGTGTYEQYF. The rearrangement uses TRBV28 and TRBJ2-7; 8 positions agree with TRBD1. V lost 10 bases, J lost 2 bases, and 7 bases stayed unmatched. The germline V gene encodes CDR1 MDHEN and CDR2 SYDVKM. The CDR3 is 13 amino acids.

The CDR3 sequence: CASSASGRTDEQFF. The CDR3 DNA is TGTGCCAGCAGTGCCAGCGGGAGGACCGATGAGCAGTTCTTC. The genes are TRBV25-1 and TRBJ2-1, with 9 positions matching TRBD2. In germline, CDR1 is MGHDK, CDR2 SYGVNS. This CDR3 region has 14 residues. The V segment lost 4 bases and the J segment 8 bases; nucleotides outside the gene matches: 6.

The chain combines TRBV6-6 with TRBJ1-1; 7 nucleotides agree with TRBD1. Germline lookup yields CDR1 MNHNY and CDR2 SVGAGI (reference sequence). Trimming cost V 4 bases and J 4 bases; bases outside gene matches: 3. This CDR3 has 13 amino acids. CDR3 sequence reads: CASSLQGLTEAFF. For the CDR3, the DNA is TGTGCCAGCAGTTTACAGGGGCTCACTGAAGCTTTCTTT.

For this clone: One junction end does not reproduce the germline sequence, and a read error may be involved. This sequence joins TRBV5-3 and TRBJ2-5, with TRBD1 matching 7 bases. TRBV5-3 has ORF status, its function being uncertain. The CDR3 has 12 residues. The CDR3 spells CARSYTGVTVNF. The CDR3 nucleotides read TGTGCCAGAAGCTATACAGGGGTCACAGTAAACTTC.

This clone was observed a single time. The V call is TRBV18, the J call TRBJ2-3; perhaps TRBD2 as D (6 bases). The CDR3 runs 18 residues. Germline V CDR1 and CDR2: KGHSH, LQKENI. V lost 3 bases and J 4 bases, leaving 23 bases between the germline ends. CDR3 sequence: CASSPLGLRVGRADTQYF. The CDR3, as DNA: TGTGCCAGCTCACCGCTGGGACTGAGGGTCGGGAGAGCAGATACGCAGTATTTT.

The CDR3 region has the DNA TGTGCCAGCAGCCTCCGGGACAGTTACAATGAGCAGTTCTTC. It codes for CASSLRDSYNEQFF. The genes are TRBV5-4 and TRBJ2-1; TRBD1 matches at 7 bases. The CDR3 loop spans 14 amino acids. The J segment lost 4 bases and the V segment lost 4 bases, leaving 5 bases of the junction unmatched. Germline values: CDR1 SGHNT, CDR2 YYREEE (reference sequence).

The chain couples TRBV6-5 to TRBJ2-7; D is possibly TRBD1 (6 bases). The CDR3 spans 14 residues. Trimming left V 6 bases short and J 2 bases short, with 14 bases between. Germline CDR1 and CDR2: MNHEY and SVGAGI. DNA for the CDR3: TGTGCCAGCAGGACAGGCGTCGGGGCCTACGAGCAGTACTTC. This translates into CASRTGVGAYEQYF.

Only a few counts were recorded for this clone. The chain links TRBV29-1 to TRBJ2-2; D is possibly TRBD1 (6 bases). V lost 4 bases and J lost 1, with 13 bases in between. This CDR3 spans 15 amino acids. CDR1 and CDR2 (germline): SQVTM, ANQGSEA. In DNA, the CDR3 is TGCAGCGTTGTCTTGGGGGCGTTGAACACCGGGGAGCTGTTTTTT. Translating it yields CSVVLGALNTGELFF.

The chain combines TRBV4-1 with TRBJ2-7, with TRBD1 identical over 7 bases. With 7 bases clipped from V and 9 bases from J, the junction kept 12 bases outside the gene matches. The CDR3 spans 13 residues. Germline lookup yields CDR1 MGHRA and CDR2 YSYEKL. CDR3 amino acids: CASTQTGLSRQYF. The CDR3 nucleotides are TGCGCCAGCACTCAGACAGGGTTGTCACGGCAGTACTTC.

The rearrangement uses TRBV18 and TRBJ1-1; D not resolved. CDR3 length: 15 residues. Germline V lookup: CDR1 KGHSH, CDR2 LQKENI. V was shortened by 8 bases and J by 1 base, with 17 bases between the two germline ends. CDR3 bases: TGTGCCAGCCGACTTGCGGGGAGCTCGAACACTGAAGCTTTCTTT. This translates into CASRLAGSSNTEAFF.

V is TRBV15 and J is TRBJ2-3; 9 positions agree with TRBD1. V shed 5 bases, J shed 5 bases, and the junction held 8 bases outside the gene matches. The CDR3 has 15 amino acids. Germline V gives CDR1 LNHNV, CDR2 YYDKDF (reference sequence). The CDR3 bases are TGTGCCACCAGCGACCGACAGGGGGTAGAAGATACGCAGTATTTT. Translating it yields CATSDRQGVEDTQYF.

The chain couples TRBV2 to TRBJ1-2, with D unresolved. Per the germline V gene, CDR1 is SNHLY and CDR2 is FYNNEI. V lost 4 bases and J 4 bases, leaving 10 bases between the germline ends. This CDR3 has 13 amino acids. In DNA form, the CDR3 reads TGTGCCAGCAGTGTGGTACAGACCTATGGCTACACCTTC. Amino acids: CASSVVQTYGYTF. The full variable domain, completed using reference TRBV2 and TRBJ1-2, is EPEVTQTPSHQVTQMGQEVILRCVPISNHLYFYWYRQILGQKVEFLVSFYNNEISEKSEIFDDQFSVERPDGSNFTLKIRSTKLEDSAMYFCASSVVQTYGYTFGSGTRLTVV.

This chain joins TRBV19 and TRBJ2-1, with 8 bases fitting TRBD2. The length of the CDR3 is 15 residues. V lost 2 bases, J lost 0 bases, and 0 bases stayed unmatched. Germline values: CDR1 LNHDA, CDR2 SQIVND (reference sequence). CDR3 sequence reads: CASSIRGGSYNEQFF. In nucleotides, the CDR3 is TGTGCCAGTAGTATACGGGGGGGCTCCTACAATGAGCAGTTCTTC. The whole variable domain, remainder taken from reference TRBV19 and TRBJ2-1, is DGGITQSPKYLFRKEGQNVTLSCEQNLNHDAMYWYRQDPGQGLRLIYYSQIVNDFQKGDIAEGYSVSREKKESFPLTVTSAQKNPTAFYLCASSIRGGSYNEQFFGPGTRLTVL.

This sequence joins TRBV7-9 and TRBJ2-5; 10 positions agree with TRBD1. The J call is uncertain, as TRBJ2-7 better fits the DNA end. The CDR3 extends over 14 amino acids. The V gene's germline CDR1 is SEHNR and CDR2 FQNEAQ (reference sequence). CDR3 residues: CASSIGQGVYEQYF. In DNA form, the CDR3 reads TGTGCCAGCAGCATCGGACAGGGGGTGTACGAGCAGTACTTC.

V usage is TRBV4-2 and J usage is TRBJ1-2; TRBD1 aligns across 7 bases. V trimming: 0 bases; J trimming: 3 bases; junction bases outside the gene matches: 4. The CDR3 runs to 15 residues. Germline loops: CDR1 LGHNA, CDR2 YNFKEQ. CDR3 residues: CASSQDTTGYYGYTF. The CDR3 DNA reads TGTGCCAGCAGCCAAGACACGACAGGGTACTATGGCTACACCTTC.

This rearrangement joins TRBV7-9 to TRBJ1-1; maybe TRBD1 (6 bases). Trimming pared 2 bases from V and 10 bases from J, leaving 17 bases between. Germline assignment: CDR1 SEHNR and CDR2 FQNEAQ (reference sequence). The CDR3 extends over 14 amino acids. DNA of the CDR3: TGTGCCAGCAGCTTAAATTATTTGGGGGCGCGAGCTTTCTTT. Translation: CASSLNYLGARAFF.

The chain recombines TRBV6-6 with TRBJ1-1; 8 bases are a match to TRBD1. With 4 bases clipped from V and 1 base from J, the junction kept 2 bases outside the gene matches. The CDR3 loop spans 14 amino acids. The germline V gene has CDR1 MNHNY and CDR2 SVGAGI (reference sequence). Written as DNA, the CDR3 is TGTGCCAGCAGTTTGACAGGGGAGAACACTGAAGCTTTCTTT. Protein: CASSLTGENTEAFF.

The gene calls are TRBV7-9 and TRBJ1-2; the D gene is possibly TRBD1 (5 bases). The V gene's germline CDR1 is SEHNR and CDR2 FQNEAQ (reference sequence). The CDR3 extends over 14 amino acids. V was trimmed by 1 base and J by 4 bases, leaving 10 bases between them. The DNA for the CDR3 is TGTGCCAGCAGCTTAGTCGGAGGGGCCTATGGCTACACCTTC. It specifies CASSLVGGAYGYTF.

The rearrangement links TRBV7-9 to TRBJ2-1; TRBD2 matches at 14 bases. J was trimmed by 8 bases and V by 5 bases; bases with no gene match: 5. CDR1 SEHNR and CDR2 FQNEAQ come from the germline V gene (reference sequence). The CDR3 length is 15 residues. DNA of the CDR3: TGTGCCAGCAGCCCTGGGACTAGCGGGAGCGATGAGCAGTTCTTC. This gives the protein CASSPGTSGSDEQFF. The variable domain in full, completed from reference TRBV7-9 and TRBJ2-1, reads DTGVSQNPRHKITKRGQNVTFRCDPISEHNRLYWYRQTLGQGPEFLTYFQNEAQLEKSRLLSDRFSAERPKGSFSTLEIQRTEQGDSAMYLCASSPGTSGSDEQFFGPGTRLTVL.

The chain combines TRBV4-3 with TRBJ1-5; perhaps TRBD1 as D (6 bases). With 5 bases removed from V and 1 base from J, the gap between germline ends came to 15 bases. The CDR3 runs 16 residues. The germline V gene has CDR1 LGHNA and CDR2 YSLEER. The CDR3 loop reads CASSETRGESNQPQHF. CDR3 bases: TGCGCCAGCAGCGAGACCAGGGGAGAAAGCAATCAGCCCCAGCATTTT.

This chain joins TRBV4-1 and TRBJ1-4, with D hard to call. The CDR3 extends over 15 amino acids. V dropped 0 bases and J dropped 4 bases, with 9 bases sitting between them. In germline, CDR1 is MGHRA, CDR2 YSYEKL. The CDR3 bases are TGCGCCAGCAGCCAAGATTTACTAGTTAATGAAAAACTGTTTTTT. This gives the protein CASSQDLLVNEKLFF.